This T cell receptor (beta chain) was recovered during a study of blood T cells in healthy people across ages. Sample-barcoded 5' priming and a J-beta primer mix drove a second PCR of roughly 7 to 11 cycles. From the 5' RACE reads, TCRdb called clonotypes with MiXCR, one entry per CDR3 protein. The data show some 1,000,000 distinct CDR3 sequences, 20% to 25% seen once. CDR3 length: 13 amino acids. CDR1 and CDR2 from the germline V gene are LNHNV and YYDKDF (reference sequence). The V and J ends lost 0 bases and 4 bases respectively, with 4 bases between them. This sample was also put to use in a study of T cells of mothers and their children. From that report: Once extracted, all RNA went into cDNA synthesis at about 1.5 ug per 15 ul. Biologically related mothers and children overlapped slightly more than unrelated pairs, a non-significant difference.

Input material: blood. The receptor's source is a girl aged 2 to 9 in good health. The chain employs TRBV15 and TRBJ2-1; D call uncertain. CDR3 nucleotides: TGTGCCACCAGCAGAGAGAGGTACAATGAGCAGTTCTTC. This encodes CATSRERYNEQFF.